This passage covers 16 T cell receptor beta chains from one sample sequenced in a study of Tregs in tolerant kidney transplant recipients. Related graft donors supplied nonmyeloablative bone marrow transplants, and mixed chimerism was transient. Only in-frame clones appear in the TCRdb table, and some are missing; sequencing was by immunoSEQ multiplex PCR. The sample lists over 70,000 clones, roughly 90% seen once, with around 1.5% in the top ten. The sample in question was CD4+ T cells from blood (PBMCs), obtained 24 months after the transplant. These receptors were obtained from a human patient who received a combined kidney and bone marrow transplant. Part of the T cell pool may stem from the graft donor.

The V gene is TRBV7-9, the J gene TRBJ1-2; TRBD1 matches 7 bases. The CDR3 runs 15 residues. Per germline, CDR1 SEHNR and CDR2 FQNEAQ (reference sequence). Trimming took 1 base from V and 5 from J; bases not matched to a gene: 7. The DNA for the CDR3 is TGTGCCAGCAGCTTAGGCAGGGGGGACAATTATGGCTACACCTTC. Its protein product is CASSLGRGDNYGYTF. The entire variable domain, with the rest obtained from reference TRBV7-9 and TRBJ1-2, is as follows: DTGVSQNPRHKITKRGQNVTFRCDPISEHNRLYWYRQTLGQGPEFLTYFQNEAQLEKSRLLSDRFSAERPKGSFSTLEIQRTEQGDSAMYLCASSLGRGDNYGYTFGSGTRLTVV.

The rearrangement joins TRBV5-1 to TRBJ2-1; 10 positions agree with TRBD2. The CDR3 loop spans 16 amino acids. Trimming at V came to 1 base and at J to 8 bases, leaving 9 bases not matched to a gene. The germline CDR1 and CDR2 sequences are SGHRS and YFSETQ. The CDR3 coding sequence is TGCGCCAGCAGCTTGCGGGCTAGCGGGGGTGCCTATGAGCAGTTCTTC. Translating gives CASSLRASGGAYEQFF.

With regard to this clone: At one of its ends the junction is not consistent with the germline gene, which may arise from a read error. The chain employs TRBV11-3 and TRBJ2-5, with TRBD2 matching 7 bases. This CDR3 spans 14 amino acids. Per germline, CDR1 SGHNT and CDR2 YENEEA. The CDR3 sequence: CASSFLAAQEAQYF. CDR3 in DNA: TGTGCCAGCAGCTTTCTAGCGGCCCAAGAGGCCCAGTACTTC.

This chain connects TRBV5-4 to TRBJ2-1, with TRBD1 identical over 9 bases. The length of the CDR3 is 15 residues. V gave up 2 bases and J gave up 3 bases; unmatched junction bases: 3. Per the germline V gene, CDR1 is SGHNT and CDR2 is YYREEE (reference sequence). Here the CDR3 DNA reads TGTGCCAGCAGCTTCCGGACAGGGGTCTACAATGAGCAGTTCTTC. Its translation is CASSFRTGVYNEQFF.

The genes are TRBV18 and TRBJ1-5; 9 bases map to TRBD1. This CDR3 has 15 residues. The germline V gene encodes CDR1 KGHSH and CDR2 LQKENI. After removal of 2 bases from V and 3 bases from J, the junction contained 2 bases not matched to a gene. The DNA of the CDR3 is TGTGCCAGCTCACCAATACAGGGGGCCAATCAGCCCCAGCATTTT. As protein: CASSPIQGANQPQHF.

The V call is TRBV7-2, the J call TRBJ2-7; the D gene is possibly TRBD1 (5 bases). Per germline, CDR1 SGHTA and CDR2 FQGNSA. The CDR3 is made up of 13 amino acids. V lost 5 bases to trimming and J lost 0 bases, with 8 bases between them. The CDR3 protein is CASSDRISYEQYF. The CDR3 bases are TGTGCCAGCAGCGACAGAATCTCCTACGAGCAGTACTTC.

The CDR3 spells CASSSGQGEWELFF. CDR3 DNA sequence: TGCGCCAGCAGCTCGGGACAGGGCGAGTGGGAGCTGTTTTTT. This chain uses TRBV5-1 with TRBJ2-2; 9 positions match TRBD1. Germline assignment: CDR1 SGHRS and CDR2 YFSETQ. The CDR3 consists of 14 residues. V shed 3 bases, J shed 9 bases, and the junction held 6 bases outside the gene matches.

The chain couples TRBV18 to TRBJ2-5; D remains unclear. Germline-derived CDR1 and CDR2 are KGHSH and LQKENI. V was shortened by 1 base and J by 2 bases, with 14 bases between the two germline ends. CDR3 length equals 16 residues. The CDR3 protein is CASSPRFRSDQETQYF. For the CDR3, the DNA is TGTGCCAGCTCACCACGGTTCCGGAGCGATCAAGAGACCCAGTACTTC.

The J gene is TRBJ2-7, the V gene TRBV7-2; D perhaps matches TRBD1 (6 bases). CDR1 is SGHTA, CDR2 FQGNSA, per germline. This CDR3 is built from 14 residues. Trimming took 5 bases from V and 3 from J, leaving 14 bases between them. CDR3 coding DNA: TGTGCCAGCAGCAAAGGACCACAGGGCTACGAGCAGTACTTC. This gives the protein CASSKGPQGYEQYF. The variable domain in full, with the rest retrieved from reference TRBV7-2 and TRBJ2-7, is GAGVSQSPSNKVTEKGKDVELRCDPISGHTALYWYRQSLGQGLEFLIYFQGNSAPDKSGLPSDRFSAERTGGSVSTLTIQRTQQEDSAVYLCASSKGPQGYEQYFGPGTRLTVT.

The gene calls are TRBV7-8 and TRBJ1-4, with 7 positions matching TRBD1. Germline lookup yields CDR1 SGHVS and CDR2 FQNEAQ. Trimming cost V 2 bases and J 10 bases; bases outside gene matches: 19. This CDR3 has 18 residues. In DNA, the CDR3 is TGTGCCAGCAGCTTACCCATCGACAGGGAAAGTAGGAGCGGAAAACTGTTTTTT. Amino acid sequence: CASSLPIDRESRSGKLFF.

The chain employs TRBV5-4 and TRBJ2-3; 8 nucleotides match TRBD2. This CDR3 has 14 residues. V gave up 5 bases and J gave up 4 bases; unmatched junction bases: 6. Germline V lookup: CDR1 SGHNT, CDR2 YYREEE (reference sequence). In DNA, the CDR3 is TGTGCCAGCAGGCCGGGGGGGTCCCCAGATACGCAGTATTTT. It yields the protein CASRPGGSPDTQYF.

The CDR3 reads CASLLQGATDTQYF. CDR3 nucleotides: TGCGCCAGTCTCCTACAGGGGGCCACAGATACGCAGTATTTT. The V and J genes are TRBV5-1 and TRBJ2-3, with 9 bases identical to TRBD1. Losses at the gene ends were 8 bases for V and 2 bases for J; bases not matched to a gene: 6. The length of the CDR3 is 14 residues. Germline V gene sequence: CDR1 SGHRS, CDR2 YFSETQ.

The J gene is TRBJ1-1, the V gene TRBV7-6, with no clear D. With 3 bases removed from V and 3 bases from J, the gap between germline ends came to 8 bases. Germline loops: CDR1 SGHVS, CDR2 FNYEAQ. CDR3 length equals 13 residues. CDR3 nucleotides: TGTGCCAGCAGCTTGGCGGAGTACACTGAAGCTTTCTTT. Its protein is CASSLAEYTEAFF.

V is TRBV27 and J is TRBJ2-1; 10 bases fit TRBD1. Germline V gene sequence: CDR1 MNHEY, CDR2 SMNVEV (reference sequence). The CDR3 has 19 residues. Trimming removed 0 bases from V and 1 base from J; junction bases left unmatched: 9. CDR3 DNA: TGTGCCAGCAGTTTATCGGTCCCGGGACAGGGGTCGTCCTACAATGAGCAGTTCTTC. Translating gives CASSLSVPGQGSSYNEQFF.

The rearrangement joins TRBV6-6 to TRBJ2-1, with 9 positions matching TRBD2. V lost 6 bases to trimming and J lost 7 bases; unmatched junction nucleotides: 13. This CDR3 contains 16 residues. Germline V gives CDR1 MNHNY, CDR2 SVGAGI (reference sequence). The CDR3 reads CASSYIAGVVSNEQFF. CDR3 sequence (DNA): TGTGCCAGCAGCTATATAGCGGGAGTAGTTTCAAATGAGCAGTTCTTC.

The chain employs TRBV2 and TRBJ1-2; D ambiguous. The CDR3 is 15 residues long. Germline V gives CDR1 SNHLY, CDR2 FYNNEI. The V and J ends lost 0 bases and 0 bases respectively, with 8 bases between them. The CDR3 nucleotides read TGTGCCAGCAGTGAAGCGAGGAGAACTAACTATGGCTACACCTTC. It codes for CASSEARRTNYGYTF.